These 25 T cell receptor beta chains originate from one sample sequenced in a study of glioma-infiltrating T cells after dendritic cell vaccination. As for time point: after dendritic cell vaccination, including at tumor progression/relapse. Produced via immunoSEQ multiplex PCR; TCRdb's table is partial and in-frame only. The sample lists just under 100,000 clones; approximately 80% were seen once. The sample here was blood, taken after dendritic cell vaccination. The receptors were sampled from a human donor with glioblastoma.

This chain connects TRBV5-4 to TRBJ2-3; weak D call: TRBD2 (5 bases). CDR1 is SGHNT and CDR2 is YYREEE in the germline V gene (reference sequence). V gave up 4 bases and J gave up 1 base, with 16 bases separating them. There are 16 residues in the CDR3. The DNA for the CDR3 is TGTGCCAGCAGCCGATTCCTAGCAGCCGGCACAGATACGCAGTATTTT. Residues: CASSRFLAAGTDTQYF.

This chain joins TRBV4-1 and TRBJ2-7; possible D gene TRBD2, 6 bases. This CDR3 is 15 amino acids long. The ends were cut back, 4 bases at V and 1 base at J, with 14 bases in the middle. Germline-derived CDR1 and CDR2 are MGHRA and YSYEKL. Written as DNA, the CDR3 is TGCGCCAGCAGCCGCACCACGGGGGATTCCTACGAGCAGTACTTC. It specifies CASSRTTGDSYEQYF.

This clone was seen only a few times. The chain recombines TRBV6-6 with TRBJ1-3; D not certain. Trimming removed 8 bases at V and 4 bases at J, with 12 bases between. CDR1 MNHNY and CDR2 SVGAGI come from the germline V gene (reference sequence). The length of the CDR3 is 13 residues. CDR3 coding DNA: TGTGCCAGCCGGGAAGCATTCGGAAACACCATATATTTT. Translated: CASREAFGNTIYF.

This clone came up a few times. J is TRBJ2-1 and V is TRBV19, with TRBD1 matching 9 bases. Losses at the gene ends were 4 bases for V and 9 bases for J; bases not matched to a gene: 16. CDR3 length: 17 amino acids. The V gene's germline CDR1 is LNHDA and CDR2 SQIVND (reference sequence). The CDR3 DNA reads TGTGCCAGTAGTAAGAGGGGCGGGACAGGGCTTTGGGCTGAGCAGTTCTTC. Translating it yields CASSKRGGTGLWAEQFF.

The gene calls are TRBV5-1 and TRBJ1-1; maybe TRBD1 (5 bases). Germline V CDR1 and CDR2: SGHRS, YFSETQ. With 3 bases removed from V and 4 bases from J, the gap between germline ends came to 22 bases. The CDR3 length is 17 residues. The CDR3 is CASSWLGTLTGGTEAFF. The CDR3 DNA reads TGCGCCAGCAGCTGGTTAGGGACTCTCACCGGGGGCACTGAAGCTTTCTTT.

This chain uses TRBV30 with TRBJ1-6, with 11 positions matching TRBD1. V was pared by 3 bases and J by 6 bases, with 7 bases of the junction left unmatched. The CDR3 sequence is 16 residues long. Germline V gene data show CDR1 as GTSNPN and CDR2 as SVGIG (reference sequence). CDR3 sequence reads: CAWRSSGTGGNSPLHF. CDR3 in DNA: TGTGCCTGGAGGTCATCCGGGACAGGGGGTAATTCACCCCTCCACTTT.

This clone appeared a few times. The CDR3 spells CASSQDRGQVNEQFF. The CDR3 DNA follows: TGTGCCAGCAGCCAAGACAGGGGACAGGTCAATGAGCAGTTCTTC. The chain couples TRBV14 to TRBJ2-1; 8 bases agree with TRBD1. CDR1 SGHDN and CDR2 FVKESK come from the germline V gene. Trimming at V came to 0 bases and at J to 6 bases, leaving 4 bases not matched to a gene. This CDR3 is 15 amino acids long.

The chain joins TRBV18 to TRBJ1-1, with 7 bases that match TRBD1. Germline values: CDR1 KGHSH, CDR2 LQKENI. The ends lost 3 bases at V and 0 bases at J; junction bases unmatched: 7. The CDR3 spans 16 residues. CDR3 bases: TGTGCCAGCTCACCTGAAGGGGGCAGACTGAACACTGAAGCTTTCTTT. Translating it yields CASSPEGGRLNTEAFF.

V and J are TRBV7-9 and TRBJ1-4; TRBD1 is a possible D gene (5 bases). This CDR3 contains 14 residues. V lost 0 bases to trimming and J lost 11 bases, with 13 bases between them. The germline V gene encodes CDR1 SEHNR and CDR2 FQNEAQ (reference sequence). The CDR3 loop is CASSLAGARYKLFF. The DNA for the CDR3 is TGTGCCAGCAGCTTAGCAGGGGCGCGGTATAAACTGTTTTTT.

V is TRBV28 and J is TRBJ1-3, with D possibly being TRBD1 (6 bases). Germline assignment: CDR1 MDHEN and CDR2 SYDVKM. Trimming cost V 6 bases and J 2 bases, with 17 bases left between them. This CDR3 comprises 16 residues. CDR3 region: CASSFTGSLAGNTIYF. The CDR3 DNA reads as TGTGCCAGCAGCTTTACAGGGTCGCTGGCTGGAAACACCATATATTTT.

The CDR3: CAWSVRQGSQPQHF. The CDR3 DNA sequence: TGTGCCTGGAGTGTACGGCAGGGTAGCCAGCCCCAGCATTTT. This chain connects TRBV30 to TRBJ1-5, with a weak D call TRBD1 (5 bases). This CDR3 has 14 residues. Trimming pared 0 bases from V and 7 bases from J, leaving 13 bases between. Per germline, CDR1 GTSNPN and CDR2 SVGIG (reference sequence). The full variable domain, its missing parts supplied by reference TRBV30 and TRBJ1-5, is SQTIHQWPATLVQPVGSPLSLECTVEGTSNPNLYWYRQAAGRGLQLLFYSVGIGQISSEVPQNLSASRPQDRQFILSSKKLLLSDSGFYLCAWSVRQGSQPQHFGDGTRLSIL.

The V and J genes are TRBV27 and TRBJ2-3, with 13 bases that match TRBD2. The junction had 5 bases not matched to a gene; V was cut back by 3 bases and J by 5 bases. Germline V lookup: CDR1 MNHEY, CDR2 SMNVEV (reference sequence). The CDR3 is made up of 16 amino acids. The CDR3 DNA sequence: TGTGCCAGCAGTTTCTCCGGGACTAGCGGGGTAGATACGCAGTATTTT. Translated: CASSFSGTSGVDTQYF.

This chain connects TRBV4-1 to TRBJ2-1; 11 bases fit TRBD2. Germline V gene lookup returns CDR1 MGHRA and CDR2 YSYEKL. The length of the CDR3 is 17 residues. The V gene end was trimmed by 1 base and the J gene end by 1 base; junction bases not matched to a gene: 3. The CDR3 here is CASSQGLAGSSYNEQFF. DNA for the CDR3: TGCGCCAGCAGCCAAGGACTAGCGGGGTCATCCTACAATGAGCAGTTCTTC.

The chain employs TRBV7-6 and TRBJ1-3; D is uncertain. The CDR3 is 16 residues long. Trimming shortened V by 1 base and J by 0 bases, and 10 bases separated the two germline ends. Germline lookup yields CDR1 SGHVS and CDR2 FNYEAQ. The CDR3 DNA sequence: TGTGCCAGCAGCTTAGGTCTGGGCAACTCTGGAAACACCATATATTTT. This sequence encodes CASSLGLGNSGNTIYF.

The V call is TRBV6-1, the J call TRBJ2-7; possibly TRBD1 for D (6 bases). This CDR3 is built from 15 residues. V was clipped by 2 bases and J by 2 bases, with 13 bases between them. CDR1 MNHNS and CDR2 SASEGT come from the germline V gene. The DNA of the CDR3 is TGTGCCAGCAGTGAAATGAGACAGGTAACCTACGAGCAGTACTTC. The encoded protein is CASSEMRQVTYEQYF.

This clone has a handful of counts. As DNA, the CDR3 is TGTGCCAGTTCAGGGATTTCTGGAAACACCATATATTTT. As protein: CASSGISGNTIYF. V gene TRBV6-5 combines with J gene TRBJ1-3, with D possibly TRBD1 on 5 matching bases. The CDR3 consists of 13 residues. Per the germline V gene, CDR1 is MNHEY and CDR2 is SVGAGI. The germline V and J ends were trimmed by 9 bases and 1 base, with 10 bases remaining between them.

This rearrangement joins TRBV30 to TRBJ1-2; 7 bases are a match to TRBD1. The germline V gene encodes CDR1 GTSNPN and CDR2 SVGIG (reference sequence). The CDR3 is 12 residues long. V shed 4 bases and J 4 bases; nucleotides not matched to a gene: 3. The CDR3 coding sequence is TGTGCCTGGACAGGGGGTTTCTATGGCTACACCTTC. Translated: CAWTGGFYGYTF.

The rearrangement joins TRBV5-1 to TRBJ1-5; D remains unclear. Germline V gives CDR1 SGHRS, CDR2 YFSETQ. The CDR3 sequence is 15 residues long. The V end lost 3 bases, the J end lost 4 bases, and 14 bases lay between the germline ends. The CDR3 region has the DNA TGCGCCAGCAGCTCGGGTCTGGGTTCGAATCAGCCCCAGCATTTT. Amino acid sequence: CASSSGLGSNQPQHF.

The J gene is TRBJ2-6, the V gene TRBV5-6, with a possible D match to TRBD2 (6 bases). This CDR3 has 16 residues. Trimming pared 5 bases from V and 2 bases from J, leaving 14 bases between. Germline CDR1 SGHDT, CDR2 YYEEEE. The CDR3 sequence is CASSPVGTPGANVLTF. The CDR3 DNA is TGTGCCAGCAGTCCTGTCGGGACTCCTGGGGCCAACGTCCTGACTTTC.

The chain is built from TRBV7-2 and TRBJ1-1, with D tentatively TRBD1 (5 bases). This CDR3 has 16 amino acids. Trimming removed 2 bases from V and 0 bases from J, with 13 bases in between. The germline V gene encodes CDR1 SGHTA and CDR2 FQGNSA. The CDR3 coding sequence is TGTGCCAGCAGCTTACAGGGCGGTGGCATGAACACTGAAGCTTTCTTT. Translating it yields CASSLQGGGMNTEAFF.

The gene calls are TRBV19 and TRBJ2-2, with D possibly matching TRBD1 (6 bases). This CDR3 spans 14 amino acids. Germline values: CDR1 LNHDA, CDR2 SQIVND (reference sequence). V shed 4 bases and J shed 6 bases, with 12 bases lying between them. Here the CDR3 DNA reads TGTGCCAGTAGTACTGGACAGTTCCCCGGGGAGCTGTTTTTT. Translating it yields CASSTGQFPGELFF.

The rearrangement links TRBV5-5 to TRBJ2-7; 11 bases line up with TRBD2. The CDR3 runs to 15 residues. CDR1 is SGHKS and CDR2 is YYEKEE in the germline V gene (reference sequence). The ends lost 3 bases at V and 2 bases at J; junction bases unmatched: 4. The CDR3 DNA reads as TGTGCCAGCAGCTCTAATAGCGGGAGGGCCTACGAGCAGTACTTC. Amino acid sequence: CASSSNSGRAYEQYF.

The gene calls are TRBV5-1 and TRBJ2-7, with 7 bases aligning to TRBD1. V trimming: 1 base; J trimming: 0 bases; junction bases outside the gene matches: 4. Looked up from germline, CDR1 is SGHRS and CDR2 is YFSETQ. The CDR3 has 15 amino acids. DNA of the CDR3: TGCGCCAGCAGCTTGATGACAGGGCTCTCCTACGAGCAGTACTTC. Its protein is CASSLMTGLSYEQYF.

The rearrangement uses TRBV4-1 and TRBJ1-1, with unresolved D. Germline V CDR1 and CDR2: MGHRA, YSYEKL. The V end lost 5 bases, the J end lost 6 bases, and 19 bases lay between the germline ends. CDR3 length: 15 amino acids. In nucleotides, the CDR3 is TGCGCCAGCAGCTCCTATCTCCGTTCTCCTTCTGAAGCTTTCTTT. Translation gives CASSSYLRSPSEAFF.

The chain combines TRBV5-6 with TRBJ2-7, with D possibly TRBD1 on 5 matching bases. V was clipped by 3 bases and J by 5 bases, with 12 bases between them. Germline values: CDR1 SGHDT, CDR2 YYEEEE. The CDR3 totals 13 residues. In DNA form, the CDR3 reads TGTGCCAGCAGCTATACAGGTATCCACGAGCAGTACTTC. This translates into CASSYTGIHEQYF.